A single T cell receptor (beta chain) is shown here with its context. The CDR3 sequence is 15 residues long. Trimming took off 1 base at V and 5 bases at J, with 13 bases between the two ends. Germline V lookup: CDR1 SEHNR, CDR2 FQNEAQ (reference sequence). These data originate in a study of blood T cells in healthy people across ages. A sample-barcoded 5' primer and a J-beta primer mix were used in a second PCR of roughly 6 to 11 cycles. TCRdb re-derived calls from the 5' RACE reads in MiXCR, one entry per CDR3 protein. Among over 700,000 distinct CDR3 sequences listed, roughly 53% were seen once. The TCR originated in a man of 80 years or more in good health. V is TRBV7-9 and J is TRBJ2-3, with D tentatively TRBD2 (6 bases). Sequenced sample: blood. The CDR3 DNA reads as TGTGCCAGCAGCTTAGTGGGCGGGACCGGAGATACGCAGTATTTT. Its translation: CASSLVGGTGDTQYF.